The 15 T cell receptor beta chains below all came from one sample that was sequenced in a study of cytomegalovirus exposure and HLA in healthy donors. PCR employed 60 Vbeta and 13 Jbeta primers. Measured with immunoSEQ multiplex PCR; TCRdb has only the in-frame clones, and not every one. The repertoire has fewer than 130,000 clones, about 80% of them found once; the top ten carry 13%. The source material was PBMCs. The receptors come from a young man in good health and CMV-seropositive.

The CDR3 sequence is CASSQVQGDYGYTF. CDR3 nucleotides: TGCGCCAGCAGCCAAGTGCAGGGGGACTATGGCTACACCTTC. This chain uses TRBV4-3 with TRBJ1-2; 7 bases are shared with TRBD1. Germline values: CDR1 LGHNA, CDR2 YSLEER. This CDR3 region has 14 residues. J lost 3 bases, V lost 1 base, and 2 bases had no gene match.

This chain uses TRBV14 with TRBJ2-5, with unresolved D. The better agreement between TRBJ2-7 and the DNA end casts doubt on the J call. The CDR3 runs to 11 residues. Germline CDR1 reads SGHDN; CDR2 reads FVKESK. The CDR3 DNA reads as TGTGCCAGCAGCGAAAGCTACGAGCAGTACTTC. Translation gives CASSESYEQYF.

The J gene is TRBJ2-5, the V gene TRBV9; TRBD2 aligns across 7 bases. This CDR3 contains 15 residues. Germline lookup yields CDR1 SGDLS and CDR2 YYNGEE. The junction had 11 bases not matched to a gene; V was cut back by 3 bases and J by 6 bases. The CDR3 reads CASSAAGTTGQTQYF. CDR3 sequence (DNA): TGTGCCAGCAGCGCCGCCGGGACTACTGGACAGACCCAGTACTTC.

This CDR3 reads CASSPQQNTEAFF. DNA for the CDR3: TGTGCCAGCAGCCCCCAACAGAACACTGAAGCTTTCTTT. The chain links TRBV28 to TRBJ1-1; no reliable D call. With 6 bases removed from V and 1 base from J, the gap between germline ends came to 9 bases. The germline gives CDR1 MDHEN, CDR2 SYDVKM. This CDR3 comprises 13 residues.

The rearrangement uses TRBV2 and TRBJ2-5; D is ambiguous. CDR3 length equals 14 residues. With 2 bases removed from V and 1 base from J, the gap between germline ends came to 8 bases. The V gene's germline CDR1 is SNHLY and CDR2 FYNNEI. CDR3: CASSERGTQETQYF. The CDR3 DNA sequence: TGTGCCAGCAGTGAACGCGGCACCCAAGAGACCCAGTACTTC.

This clone turned up a few times. The chain couples TRBV7-6 to TRBJ2-5, with D maybe TRBD1 (5 bases). This CDR3 region has 14 residues. Trimming removed 3 bases from V and 2 bases from J, with 10 bases in between. CDR1 and CDR2 (germline): SGHVS, FNYEAQ. CDR3 nucleotides: TGTGCCAGCAGCTTGGGCAGGGCACAAGAGACCCAGTACTTC. Translation: CASSLGRAQETQYF.

A note on this clone: This sample also contains other DNA sequences that code for the same CDR3. The rearrangement uses TRBV18 and TRBJ2-7; TRBD1 aligns across 9 bases. The CDR3 contains 14 residues. Trimming removed 2 bases from V and 1 base from J; junction bases left unmatched: 0. Germline values: CDR1 KGHSH, CDR2 LQKENI. CDR3 coding DNA: TGTGCCAGCTCACCAGGGACAGGGTCCTACGAGCAGTACTTC. Translating gives CASSPGTGSYEQYF.

The chain combines TRBV2 with TRBJ1-5; 8 bases agree with TRBD1. The V segment lost 6 bases and the J segment 12 bases; nucleotides outside the gene matches: 13. Germline CDR1 reads SNHLY; CDR2 reads FYNNEI. There are 14 residues in the CDR3. The CDR3 nucleotides read TGTGCCAGCAGAGACAGGGGAGGGTTAAGGGGCCAGCATTTT. This gives the protein CASRDRGGLRGQHF.

In its sample, this clone was seen a few times. The chain combines TRBV6-1 with TRBJ2-5, with D perhaps TRBD1 (6 bases). Trimming took 7 bases from V and 2 from J, leaving 11 bases between them. The CDR3 sequence is 13 residues long. Germline V gene lookup returns CDR1 MNHNS and CDR2 SASEGT. The CDR3 DNA follows: TGTGCCAGCAAAAGGACAGTACAAGAGACCCAGTACTTC. This sequence encodes CASKRTVQETQYF.

The genes are TRBV4-3 and TRBJ2-1; tentative D call: TRBD1 (8 bases). V shed 9 bases and J shed 3 bases, with 18 bases lying between them. The CDR3 has 15 residues. Per the germline V gene, CDR1 is LGHNA and CDR2 is YSLEER. The CDR3 sequence: CARNLTGGVYNEQFF. The CDR3 DNA follows: TGCGCCAGAAATTTAACAGGGGGGGTCTACAATGAGCAGTTCTTC.

Only a few counts were recorded for this clone. The V and J genes are TRBV11-2 and TRBJ2-3; D is ambiguous. CDR1 and CDR2 from the germline V gene are SGHAT and FQNNGV. Trimming left V 2 bases short and J 1 base short, with 4 bases between. The CDR3 is 13 amino acids. The CDR3 DNA reads as TGTGCCAGCAGCTTATCCGGCACAGATACGCAGTATTTT. It encodes CASSLSGTDTQYF.

The V gene is TRBV25-1, the J gene TRBJ2-5; weak D call: TRBD1 (6 bases). This CDR3 is 14 amino acids long. V lost 6 bases and J 4 bases, leaving 15 bases between the germline ends. Germline V gene lookup returns CDR1 MGHDK and CDR2 SYGVNS. The CDR3 sequence: CASSPQGSRETQYF. CDR3 DNA: TGTGCCAGCAGCCCACAGGGTTCAAGAGAGACCCAGTACTTC. Full variable domain (rest looked up from reference TRBV25-1 and TRBJ2-5): EADIYQTPRYLVIGTGKKITLECSQTMGHDKMYWYQQDPGMELHLIHYSYGVNSTEKGDLSSESTVSRIRTEHFPLTLESARPSHTSQYLCASSPQGSRETQYFGPGTRLLVL.

The chain combines TRBV10-3 with TRBJ1-1; 9 bases line up with TRBD1. The CDR3 sequence is 15 residues long. The junction had 6 bases not matched to a gene; V was cut back by 6 bases and J by 1 base. Per germline, CDR1 ENHRY and CDR2 SYGVKD. Here the CDR3 DNA reads TGTGCCATCAGAGCCCCGGGACAGGGGAACACTGAAGCTTTCTTT. Amino acid sequence: CAIRAPGQGNTEAFF.

This clone came up a few times. V gene TRBV5-8 combines with J gene TRBJ1-5, with 9 bases matching TRBD1. V lost 3 bases and J lost 2; bases outside the gene matches: 3. Germline V gene data show CDR1 as SGHTS and CDR2 as YDEGEE. This CDR3 comprises 15 residues. The CDR3 DNA reads TGTGCCAGCAGCTCGACAGGGGGACGCAATCAGCCCCAGCATTTT. Translation gives CASSSTGGRNQPQHF.

Points on this clone: The same CDR3 arises from other DNA sequences in this sample as well. The gene calls are TRBV28 and TRBJ2-7; 7 bases are shared with TRBD1. The junction had 9 bases not matched to a gene; V was cut back by 8 bases and J by 2 bases. Per germline, CDR1 MDHEN and CDR2 SYDVKM. The CDR3 length is 14 residues. The CDR3 region has the DNA TGTGCCAGCTCCCAGCCGGGACAGACCTACGAGCAGTACTTC. It codes for CASSQPGQTYEQYF.